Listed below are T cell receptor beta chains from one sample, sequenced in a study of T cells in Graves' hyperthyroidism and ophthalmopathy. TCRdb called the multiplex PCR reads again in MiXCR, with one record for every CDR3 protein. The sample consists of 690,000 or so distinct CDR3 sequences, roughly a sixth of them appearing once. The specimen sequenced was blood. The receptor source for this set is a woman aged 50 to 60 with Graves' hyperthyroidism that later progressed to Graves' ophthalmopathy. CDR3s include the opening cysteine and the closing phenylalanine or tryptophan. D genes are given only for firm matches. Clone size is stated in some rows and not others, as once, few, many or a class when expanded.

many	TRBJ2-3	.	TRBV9	TGTGCCAGCAGCGTACGGCCCCTAGGGACAGATACGCAGTATTTT	CASSVRPLGTDTQYF
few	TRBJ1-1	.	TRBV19	TGTGCCAGTCAATCGTGGGGGAACACTGAAGCTTTCTTT	CASQSWGNTEAFF
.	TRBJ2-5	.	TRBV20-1	TGCAGTGCTAGAGATGGCACATCCCCAGAGACCCAGTACTTC	CSARDGTSPETQYF
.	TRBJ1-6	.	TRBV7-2	TGTGCCAGCAGCTTACAAGGGCTGGGCAATTCACCCCTCCACTTT	CASSLQGLGNSPLHF
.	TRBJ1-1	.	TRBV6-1	TGTGCCAGCAGTGAAGTCGGGAGAGCCACTGAAGCTTTCTTT	CASSEVGRATEAFF
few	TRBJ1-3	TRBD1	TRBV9	TGTGCCAGCAGCCCACAGGGGGCCCACTCTGGAAACACCATATATTTT	CASSPQGAHSGNTIYF
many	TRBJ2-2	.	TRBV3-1	TGTGCCAGCAGCCAAGCGGGGGGCGGCTTAGTATCCGACGGGGAGCTGTTTTTT	CASSQAGGGLVSDGELFF
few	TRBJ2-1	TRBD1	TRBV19	TGTGCCAGTAGTACCGACAGGGGAACCTACAATGAGCAGTTCTTC	CASSTDRGTYNEQFF
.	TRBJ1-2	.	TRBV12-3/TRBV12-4	TGTGCCAGCAGTTTCCAAGATTCCTATGGCTACACCTTC	CASSFQDSYGYTF
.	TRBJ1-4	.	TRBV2	TGTGCCAGCGGGACGGGACGCGGCGCGACTAATGAAAAACTGTTTTTT	CASGTGRGATNEKLFF
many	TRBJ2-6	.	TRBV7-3	TGTGCCAGCAGCTCCAGGGTGGGGGGCTCTGGGGCCAACGTCCTGACTTTC	CASSSRVGGSGANVLTF
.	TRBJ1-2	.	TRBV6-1	TGTGCCAGCATCGCGGACACCCTTAACTATGGCTACACCTTC	CASIADTLNYGYTF
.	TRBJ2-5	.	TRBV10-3	TGTGCCATCACGGACACTGAGGCGGAGACCCAGTACTTC	CAITDTEAETQYF
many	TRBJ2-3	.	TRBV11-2	TGTGCCAGCAGCTTAGAAGTTCCAGATACGCAGTATTTT	CASSLEVPDTQYF
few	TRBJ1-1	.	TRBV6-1	TGTGCCAGCAGTGAAGCTTCGAACACTGAAGCTTTCTTT	CASSEASNTEAFF
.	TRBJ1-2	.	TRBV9	TGTGCCAGCAGCGTACAGGGTAGAGGCGGCTACACCTTC	CASSVQGRGGYTF
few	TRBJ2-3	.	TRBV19	TGTGCCAGTAGTATTGGGGACGCAAGCACAGATACGCAGTATTTT	CASSIGDASTDTQYF
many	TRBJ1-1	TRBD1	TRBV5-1	TGCGCCAGCAGCTTGGGACAGGGCCCTGAAGCTTTCTTT	CASSLGQGPEAFF
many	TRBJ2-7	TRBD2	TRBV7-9	TGTGCCAGCAGCGCGACGGGGGGACCGCTGTCCTACGAGCAGTACTTC	CASSATGGPLSYEQYF
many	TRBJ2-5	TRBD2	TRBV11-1	TGTGCCAGCAGCTACCGCACTAGCGGAAAGTACCAAGAGACCCAGTACTTC	CASSYRTSGKYQETQYF
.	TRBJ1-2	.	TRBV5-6	TGTGCCAGCAGCGCGACCTGGGGCAACCGGGGCTACACCTTC	CASSATWGNRGYTF
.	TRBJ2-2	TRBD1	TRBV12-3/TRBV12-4	TGTGCCAGCAGCTGGGGACAGCCGAACACCGGGGAGCTGTTTTTT	CASSWGQPNTGELFF
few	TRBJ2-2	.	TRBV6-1	TGTGCCAGCAGAGGGCCTTTGTTCGGGGAGCTGTTTTTT	CASRGPLFGELFF
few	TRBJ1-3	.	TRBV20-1	TGCAGTGCTAGCCCCGGACAGTATGGAAACACCATATATTTT	CSASPGQYGNTIYF
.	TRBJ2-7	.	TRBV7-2	TGTGCCAGCAGCTTATTAGGCAGGGATGGATTCGACGAGCAGTACTTC	CASSLLGRDGFDEQYF
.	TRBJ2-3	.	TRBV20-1	TGCAGTGCTAGATATCCAATCACAGATACGCAGTATTTT	CSARYPITDTQYF
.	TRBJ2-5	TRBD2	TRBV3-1	TGTGCCAGCAGTGGGTCGGCAGCGGGGGAGACCCAGTACTTC	CASSGSAAGETQYF
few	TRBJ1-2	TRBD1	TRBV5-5	TGTGCCAGCAGTCCCGGGACAGGTCGGATTATCAACGGCTACACCTTC	CASSPGTGRIINGYTF
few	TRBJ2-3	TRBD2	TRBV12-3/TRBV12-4	TGTGCCAGCAGAAGGACTAGCAGGGATACGCAGTATTTT	CASRRTSRDTQYF
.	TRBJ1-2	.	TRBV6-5	TGTGCCAGCAGTTCCGACTTGCAGGTACTAGGCTACACCTTC	CASSSDLQVLGYTF
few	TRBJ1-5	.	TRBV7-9	TGTGCCAGCAGCTCTAGTTCGGGGTTTCTAGGGGGGGCCCAGCATTTT	CASSSSSGFLGGAQHF
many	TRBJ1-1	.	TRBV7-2	TGTGCCAGCAGCTTAGTTCAGGGTCACACTGAAGCTTTCTTT	CASSLVQGHTEAFF
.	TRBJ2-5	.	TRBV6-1	TGTGCCAGCAGTTATGAGGGATACCACAAAGAGACCCAGTACTTC	CASSYEGYHKETQYF
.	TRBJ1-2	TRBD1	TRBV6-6	TGTGCCAGCAGTTACTCCAACCGGGACAGGAACTATGGCTACACCTTC	CASSYSNRDRNYGYTF
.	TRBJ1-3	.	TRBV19	TGTGCCAGTAGGCAGGGACACCCACCCTCTGGAAACACCATATATTTT	CASRQGHPPSGNTIYF
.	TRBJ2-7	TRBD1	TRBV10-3	TGTGCCATCAGTGACGGACAGGGGTTAAGGTACGAGCAGTACTTC	CAISDGQGLRYEQYF
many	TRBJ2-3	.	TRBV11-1	TGTGCCAGCAGCCTGACATCGGCGGCGGCTACGCAGTATTTT	CASSLTSAAATQYF
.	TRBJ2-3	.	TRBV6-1	TGTGCCAGCACAGGAGGGTCAGGAGATACGCAGTATTTT	CASTGGSGDTQYF
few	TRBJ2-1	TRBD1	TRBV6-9	TGTGCCAGCAGTAATCTACAGGGGATCAACAATGAGCAGTTCTTC	CASSNLQGINNEQFF
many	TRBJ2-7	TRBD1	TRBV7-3	TGTGCCAGCAGCCCAAGGGACAGGGACGGCTCCTACGAGCAGTACTTC	CASSPRDRDGSYEQYF
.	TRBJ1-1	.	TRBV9	TGTGCCAGCAGCGTAGACAAAGACAGGATCGACACTGAAGCTTTCTTT	CASSVDKDRIDTEAFF
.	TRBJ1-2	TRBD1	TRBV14	TGTGCCAGCAGCCAAGAAATTCGACAGGGAAGGGGCTACACCTTC	CASSQEIRQGRGYTF
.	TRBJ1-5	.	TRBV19	TGTGCCAGTAGTATTCACGGGCGACAGCAGCCCCAGCATTTT	CASSIHGRQQPQHF
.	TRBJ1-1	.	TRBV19	TGTGCCAGTATGGAGGGCAGATCGAACACTGAAGCTTTCTTT	CASMEGRSNTEAFF
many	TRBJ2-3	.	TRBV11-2	TGTGCCAGCAGCAAGTACGGGCGAGCGGGTGGAGATACGCAGTATTTT	CASSKYGRAGGDTQYF
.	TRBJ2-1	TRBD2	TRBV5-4	TGTGCCAGCAGGCCCCCGGGACTAGCGGGTAATGAGCAGTTCTTC	CASRPPGLAGNEQFF
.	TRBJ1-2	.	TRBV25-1	TGTGCCAGCAGTGATTCAAATGGCTACACCTTC	CASSDSNGYTF
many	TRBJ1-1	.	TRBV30	TGTGCCTGGAGTAATCGAGGGGGGAACACTGAAGCTTTCTTT	CAWSNRGGNTEAFF
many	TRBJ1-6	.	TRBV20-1	TGCAGTGCTCTTACAGGGCCGAATTCACCCCTCCACTTT	CSALTGPNSPLHF
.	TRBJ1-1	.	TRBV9	TGTGCCAGCAGCATACGAACATCGGACGCTGAAGCTTTCTTT	CASSIRTSDAEAFF
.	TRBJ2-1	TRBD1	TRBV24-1	TGTGCCACCAGTGACCAAACGGGACAGGGTTTCTATGAGCAGTTCTTC	CATSDQTGQGFYEQFF
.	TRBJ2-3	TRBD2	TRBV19	TGTGCCAGTAGTATAACTAGCGGAGGGGAGGTAGATACGCAGTATTTT	CASSITSGGEVDTQYF
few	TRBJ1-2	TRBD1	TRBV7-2	TGTGCCAGCAGCTTAGGGGACAGGGTCCTCGGCTACACCTTC	CASSLGDRVLGYTF
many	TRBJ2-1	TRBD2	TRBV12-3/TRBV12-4	TGTGCCAGCAGTTTACGGGGGGGGTCTTGGAATGAGCAGTTCTTC	CASSLRGGSWNEQFF
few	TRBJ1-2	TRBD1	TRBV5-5	TGTGCCAGCAGCCAGAATTCGGGACAGGGGGGCTATGGCTACACCTTC	CASSQNSGQGGYGYTF